This T cell receptor (beta chain) was sequenced in a study of identical twins' blood T cells. Reared together, all three twin pairs probably met the same infectious agents and vaccines. This clonotype was seen a few times. This CDR3 spans 14 amino acids. Trimming left V 5 bases short and J 1 base short, with 11 bases between. Per germline, CDR1 DFQATT and CDR2 SNEGSKA (reference sequence). TCRdb redid the calling of the 5' RACE reads with MiXCR, one entry per CDR3 protein. The sample lists 400,000 or so distinct CDR3 sequences, under 30% occurring once. V and J are TRBV20-1 and TRBJ1-4; D not resolved. This receptor was obtained from a woman aged 18 to 49 in good health. Specimen: PBMCs. Here the CDR3 reads CSAPNLGTNEKLFF. CDR3 sequence (DNA): TGCAGTGCTCCTAACCTCGGAACTAATGAAAAACTGTTTTTT.